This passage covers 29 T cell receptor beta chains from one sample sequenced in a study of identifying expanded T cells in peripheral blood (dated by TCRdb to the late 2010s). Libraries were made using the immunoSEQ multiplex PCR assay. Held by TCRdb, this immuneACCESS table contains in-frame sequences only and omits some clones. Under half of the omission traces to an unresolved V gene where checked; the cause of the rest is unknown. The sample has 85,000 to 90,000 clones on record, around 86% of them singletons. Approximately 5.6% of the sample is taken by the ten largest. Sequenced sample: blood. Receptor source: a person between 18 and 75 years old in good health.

The CDR3 here is CASSRRFSSYNEQFF. The CDR3 region has the DNA TGTGCCAGCAGCCGGAGGTTCAGCTCCTACAATGAGCAGTTCTTC. The J gene is TRBJ2-1, the V gene TRBV7-8, with D perhaps TRBD2 (5 bases). V lost 5 bases to trimming and J lost 0 bases, with 11 bases between them. The CDR3 runs 15 residues. The V gene's germline CDR1 is SGHVS and CDR2 FQNEAQ.

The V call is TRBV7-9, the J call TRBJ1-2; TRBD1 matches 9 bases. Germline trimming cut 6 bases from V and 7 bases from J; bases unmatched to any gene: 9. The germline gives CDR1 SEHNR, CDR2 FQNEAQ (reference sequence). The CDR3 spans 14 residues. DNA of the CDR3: TGTGCCAGCAGACCACCGGACAGGGGCGGTGGCTACACCTTC. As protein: CASRPPDRGGGYTF. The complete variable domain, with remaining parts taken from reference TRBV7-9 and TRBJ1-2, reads DTGVSQNPRHKITKRGQNVTFRCDPISEHNRLYWYRQTLGQGPEFLTYFQNEAQLEKSRLLSDRFSAERPKGSFSTLEIQRTEQGDSAMYLCASRPPDRGGGYTFGSGTRLTVV.

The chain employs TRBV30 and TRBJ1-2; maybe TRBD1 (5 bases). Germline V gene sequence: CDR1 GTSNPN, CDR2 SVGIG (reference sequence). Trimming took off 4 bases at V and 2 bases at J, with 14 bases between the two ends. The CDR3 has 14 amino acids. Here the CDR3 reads CAWKQWAGNYGYTF. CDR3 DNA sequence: TGTGCCTGGAAACAGTGGGCAGGGAACTATGGCTACACCTTC. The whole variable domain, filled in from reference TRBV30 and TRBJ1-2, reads SQTIHQWPATLVQPVGSPLSLECTVEGTSNPNLYWYRQAAGRGLQLLFYSVGIGQISSEVPQNLSASRPQDRQFILSSKKLLLSDSGFYLCAWKQWAGNYGYTFGSGTRLTVV.

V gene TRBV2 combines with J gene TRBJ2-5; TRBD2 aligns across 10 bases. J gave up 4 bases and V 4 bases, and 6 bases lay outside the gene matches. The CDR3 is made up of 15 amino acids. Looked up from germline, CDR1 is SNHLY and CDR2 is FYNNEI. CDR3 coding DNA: TGTGCCAGCAGTGGTAGCGGGGGGAGAAGAGAGACCCAGTACTTC. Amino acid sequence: CASSGSGGRRETQYF.

The CDR3 sequence is CASTPGGGVVYGYTF. CDR3 nucleotide sequence: TGTGCCAGTACTCCAGGGGGGGGAGTCGTCTATGGCTACACCTTC. This chain joins TRBV19 and TRBJ1-2; 7 bases fit TRBD1. Germline lookup yields CDR1 LNHDA and CDR2 SQIVND (reference sequence). The CDR3 extends over 15 amino acids. After removal of 7 bases from V and 4 bases from J, the junction contained 12 bases not matched to a gene.

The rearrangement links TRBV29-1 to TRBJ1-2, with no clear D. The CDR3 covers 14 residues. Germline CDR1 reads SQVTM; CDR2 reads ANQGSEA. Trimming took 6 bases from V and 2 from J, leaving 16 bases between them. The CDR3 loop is CSVPHRELNYGYTF. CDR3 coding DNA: TGCAGCGTGCCCCATAGGGAATTGAACTATGGCTACACCTTC.

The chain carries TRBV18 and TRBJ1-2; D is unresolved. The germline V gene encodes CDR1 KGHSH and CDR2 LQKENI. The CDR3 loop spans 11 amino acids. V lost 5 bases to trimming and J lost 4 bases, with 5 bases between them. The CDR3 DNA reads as TGTGCCAGCTCATCGTCCTATGGCTACACCTTC. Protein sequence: CASSSSYGYTF. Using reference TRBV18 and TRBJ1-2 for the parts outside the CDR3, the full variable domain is NAGVMQNPRHLVRRRGQEARLRCSPMKGHSHVYWYRQLPEEGLKFMVYLQKENIIDESGMPKERFSAEFPKEGPSILRIQQVVRGDSAAYFCASSSSYGYTFGSGTRLTVV.

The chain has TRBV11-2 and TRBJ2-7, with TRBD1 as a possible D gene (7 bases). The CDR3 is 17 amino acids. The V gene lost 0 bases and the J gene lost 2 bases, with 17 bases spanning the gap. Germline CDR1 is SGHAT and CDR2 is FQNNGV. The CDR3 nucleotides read TGTGCCAGCAGCTTAGAAACGGGGGACAGCCCCACCTACGAGCAGTACTTC. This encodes CASSLETGDSPTYEQYF.

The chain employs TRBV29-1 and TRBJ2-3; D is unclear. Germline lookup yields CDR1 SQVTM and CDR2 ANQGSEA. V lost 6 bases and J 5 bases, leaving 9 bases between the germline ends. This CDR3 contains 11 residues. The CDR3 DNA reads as TGCAGCGTAGAAAGGAAAGATACGCAGTATTTT. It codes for CSVERKDTQYF.

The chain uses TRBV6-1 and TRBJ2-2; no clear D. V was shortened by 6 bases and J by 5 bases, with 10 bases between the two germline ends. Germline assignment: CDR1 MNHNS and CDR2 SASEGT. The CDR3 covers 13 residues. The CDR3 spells CASSPVSTGELFF. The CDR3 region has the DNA TGTGCCAGCAGCCCAGTATCGACCGGGGAGCTGTTTTTT.

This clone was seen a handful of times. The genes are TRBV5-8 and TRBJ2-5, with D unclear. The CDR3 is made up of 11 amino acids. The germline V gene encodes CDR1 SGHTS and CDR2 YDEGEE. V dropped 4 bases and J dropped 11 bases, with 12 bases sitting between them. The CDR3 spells CASSLGRRQYF. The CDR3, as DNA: TGTGCCAGCAGCCTAGGACGAAGGCAGTACTTC.

The CDR3 sequence: CASSPFRGPEQYF. The CDR3 DNA reads as TGTGCCAGCTCACCCTTCAGGGGGCCCGAGCAGTACTTC. The chain combines TRBV18 with TRBJ2-7, with 8 bases fitting TRBD1. V dropped 3 bases and J dropped 6; count of bases not matched to a gene: 4. The CDR3 consists of 13 residues. The germline V gene has CDR1 KGHSH and CDR2 LQKENI.

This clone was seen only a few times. The CDR3 DNA follows: TGTGCCAGCTCACCACAGACAGAGAACACTGAAGCTTTCTTT. Translated: CASSPQTENTEAFF. The J gene is TRBJ1-1, the V gene TRBV18; the D gene is possibly TRBD1 (5 bases). CDR3 size: 14 residues. The germline V gene encodes CDR1 KGHSH and CDR2 LQKENI. The V and J ends lost 1 base and 1 base respectively, with 7 bases between them.

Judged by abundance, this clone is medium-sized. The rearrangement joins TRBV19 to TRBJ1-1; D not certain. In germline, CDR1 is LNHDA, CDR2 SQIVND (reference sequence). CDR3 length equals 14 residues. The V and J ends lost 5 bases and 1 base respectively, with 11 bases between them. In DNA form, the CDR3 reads TGTGCCAGTAGTCTTTACGATTGGAACACTGAAGCTTTCTTT. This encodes CASSLYDWNTEAFF.

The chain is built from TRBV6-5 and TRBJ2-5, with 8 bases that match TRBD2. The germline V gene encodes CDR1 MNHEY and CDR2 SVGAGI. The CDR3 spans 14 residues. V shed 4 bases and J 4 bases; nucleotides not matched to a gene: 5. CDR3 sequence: CASSFSGTRETQYF. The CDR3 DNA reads TGTGCCAGCAGTTTTTCAGGGACTAGAGAGACCCAGTACTTC.

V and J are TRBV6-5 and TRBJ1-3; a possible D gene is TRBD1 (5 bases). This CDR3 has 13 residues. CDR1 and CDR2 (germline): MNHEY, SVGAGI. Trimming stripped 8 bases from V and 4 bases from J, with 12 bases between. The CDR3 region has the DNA TGTGCCAGCGGCAGGGTGGCCGGAAACACCATATATTTT. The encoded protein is CASGRVAGNTIYF.

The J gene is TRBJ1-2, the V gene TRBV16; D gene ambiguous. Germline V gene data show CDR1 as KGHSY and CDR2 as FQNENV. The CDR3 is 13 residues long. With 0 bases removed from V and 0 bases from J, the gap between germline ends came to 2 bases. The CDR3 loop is CASSQSANYGYTF. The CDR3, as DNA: TGTGCCAGCAGCCAATCGGCTAACTATGGCTACACCTTC.

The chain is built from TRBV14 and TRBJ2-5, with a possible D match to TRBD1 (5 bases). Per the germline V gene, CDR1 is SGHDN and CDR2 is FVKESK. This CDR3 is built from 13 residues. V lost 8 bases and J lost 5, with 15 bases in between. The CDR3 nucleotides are TGTGCCAGCCGCAGGGCAGTGACTGAGACCCAGTACTTC. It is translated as CASRRAVTETQYF. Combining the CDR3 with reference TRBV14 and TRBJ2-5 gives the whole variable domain EAGVTQFPSHSVIEKGQTVTLRCDPISGHDNLYWYRRVMGKEIKFLLHFVKESKQDESGMPNNRFLAERTGGTYSTLKVQPAELEDSGVYFCASRRAVTETQYFGPGTRLLVL.

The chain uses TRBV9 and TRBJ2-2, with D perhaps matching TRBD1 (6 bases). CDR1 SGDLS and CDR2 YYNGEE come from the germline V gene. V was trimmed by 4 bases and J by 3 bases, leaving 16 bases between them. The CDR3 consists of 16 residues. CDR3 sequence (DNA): TGTGCCAGCAGCCCCTCCCTACAGGGATACACCGGGGAGCTGTTTTTT. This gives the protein CASSPSLQGYTGELFF.

DNA for the CDR3: TGTGCCATCAGCCACGAGGAGGCGGGCACCAGATCGACCAAAAACATTCAGTACTTC. Its protein is CAISHEEAGTRSTKNIQYF. V usage is TRBV10-3 and J usage is TRBJ2-4, with D possibly TRBD2 on 5 matching bases. The germline gives CDR1 ENHRY, CDR2 SYGVKD. The CDR3 is made up of 19 amino acids. Trimming left V 6 bases short and J 2 bases short, with 26 bases between.

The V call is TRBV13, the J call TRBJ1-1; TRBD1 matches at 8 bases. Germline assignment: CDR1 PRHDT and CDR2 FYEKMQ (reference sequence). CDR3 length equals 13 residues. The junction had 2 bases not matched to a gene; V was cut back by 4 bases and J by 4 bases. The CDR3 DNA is TGTGCCAGCAGCTACGGGACAGGCACTGAAGCTTTCTTT. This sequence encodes CASSYGTGTEAFF.

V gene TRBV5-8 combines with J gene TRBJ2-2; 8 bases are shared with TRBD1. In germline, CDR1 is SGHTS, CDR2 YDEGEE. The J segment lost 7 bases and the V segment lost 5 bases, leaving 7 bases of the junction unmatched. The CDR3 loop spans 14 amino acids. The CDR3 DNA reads TGTGCCAGCAGACAGACAGGGGCAGGCGGGGAGCTGTTTTTT. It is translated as CASRQTGAGGELFF.

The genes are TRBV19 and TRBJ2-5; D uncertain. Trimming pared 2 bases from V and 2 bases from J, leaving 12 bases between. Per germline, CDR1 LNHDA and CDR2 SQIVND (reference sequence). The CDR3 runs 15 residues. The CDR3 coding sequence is TGTGCCAGTAGTATATTTTGGTCGGTGCAAGAGACCCAGTACTTC. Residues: CASSIFWSVQETQYF.

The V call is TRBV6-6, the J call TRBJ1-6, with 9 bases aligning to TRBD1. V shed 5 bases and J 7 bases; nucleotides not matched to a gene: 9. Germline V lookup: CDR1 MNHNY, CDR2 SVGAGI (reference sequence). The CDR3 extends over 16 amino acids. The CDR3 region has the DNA TGTGCCAGCAGTCCTCTACAGGGGGCGTTAAATTCACCCCTCCACTTT. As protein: CASSPLQGALNSPLHF.

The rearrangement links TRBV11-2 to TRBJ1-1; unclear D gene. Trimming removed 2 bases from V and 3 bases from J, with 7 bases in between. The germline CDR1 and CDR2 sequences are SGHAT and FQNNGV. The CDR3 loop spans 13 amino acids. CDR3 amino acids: CASSLWSHTEAFF. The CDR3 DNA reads TGTGCCAGCAGCTTATGGTCACACACTGAAGCTTTCTTT.

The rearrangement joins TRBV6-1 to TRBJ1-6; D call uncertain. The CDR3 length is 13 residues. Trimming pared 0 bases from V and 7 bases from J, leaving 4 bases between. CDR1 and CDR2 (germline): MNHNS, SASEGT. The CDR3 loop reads CASSEAPNSPLHF. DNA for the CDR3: TGTGCCAGCAGTGAAGCTCCGAATTCACCCCTCCACTTT.

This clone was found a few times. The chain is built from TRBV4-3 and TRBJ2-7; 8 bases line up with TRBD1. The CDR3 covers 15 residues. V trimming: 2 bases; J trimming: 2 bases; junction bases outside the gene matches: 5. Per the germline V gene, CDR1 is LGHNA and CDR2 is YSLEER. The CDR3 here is CASSQSYRGTYEQYF. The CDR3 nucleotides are TGCGCCAGCAGCCAAAGCTACAGGGGGACCTACGAGCAGTACTTC.

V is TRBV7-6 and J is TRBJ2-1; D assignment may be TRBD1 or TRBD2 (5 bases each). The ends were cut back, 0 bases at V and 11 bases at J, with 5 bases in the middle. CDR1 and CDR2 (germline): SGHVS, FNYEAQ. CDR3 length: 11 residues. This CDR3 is CASSLAGQQFF. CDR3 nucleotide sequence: TGTGCCAGCAGCTTAGCGGGACAGCAGTTCTTC.

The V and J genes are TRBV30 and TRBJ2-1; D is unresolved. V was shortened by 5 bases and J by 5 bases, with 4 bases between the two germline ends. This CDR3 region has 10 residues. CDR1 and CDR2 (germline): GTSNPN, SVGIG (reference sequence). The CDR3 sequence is CAWQDNEQFF. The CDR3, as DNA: TGTGCCTGGCAGGACAATGAGCAGTTCTTC.